This TCR beta chain was obtained from a study of regulatory T cells in long-lasting Graves disease. Whole-study context: Positive TSH receptor antibodies alongside over 5 years of antithyroid drugs were what marked Graves' disease as persistent. Study observations and caveats: It was in persistent disease that TRBV28, TRBJ1-2 and TRBJ2-5 were favored.

The CDR3 contains 13 residues. Germline CDR1 is KGHSH and CDR2 is LQKENI. V was trimmed by 3 bases and J by 5 bases, leaving 8 bases between them. The authors built TCR beta libraries using iRepertoire HTBI primers and Arm-PCR of CDR3 regions. One entry per CDR3 protein results from TCRdb running MiXCR on the multiplex PCR reads. The top ten hold less than 9% of the sample, which has roughly 470,000 distinct CDR3 sequences, 20% to 25% seen once. Time point: persistent/refractory GD, antithyroid drugs over 5 years with positive TRAb. Extracted RNA from PBMCs served as the source of the TCR library. Patients came from an endocrinology department in Xi'an, China. In this sample, this clonotype turned up a few times. Antigen: not known.

V is TRBV18 and J is TRBJ2-1; D is uncertain. This clonotype was sampled from a female donor with Graves disease. The starting material was peripheral blood mononuclear cells (PBMCs), obtained when the disease was refractory, from a patient treated with antithyroid drugs. CDR3 in amino acids: CASSPATNNEQFF. CDR3 nucleotides: TGTGCCAGCTCACCCGCGACGAACAATGAGCAGTTCTTC.